This TCR beta chain was observed in a study of cytomegalovirus exposure and HLA in healthy donors. The V end was cut by 4 bases, the J end by 2 bases, with 16 bases between. CDR1 SGHVS and CDR2 FNYEAQ come from the germline V gene. The CDR3 has 16 residues. As regards this clone: Its antigen is still unknown.

Both 60 Vbeta primers and 13 Jbeta primers went into the PCR. Profiled with immunoSEQ multiplex PCR; TCRdb holds only in-frame clones, not every one. This sample's clone table lists around 100,000 clones. Findings and limits, study-wide: Data from an earlier analysis indicated that most TCR beta V segments were productive either about 87% or about 30% of the time. Despite most TCR sequences being rare, some public TCRs occurred in many donors.

The sequenced sample consisted of PBMCs. V is TRBV7-6 and J is TRBJ2-3; D may be TRBD1 (6 bases). This clonotype was sampled from a man aged 50-59 years in good health and CMV-seronegative. CDR3 in DNA: TGTGCCAGCAGCTCCCGAACAGGGACCTACACAGATACGCAGTATTTT. Translated: CASSSRTGTYTDTQYF. Variable domain in full (rest from reference TRBV7-6 and TRBJ2-3): GAGVSQSPRYKVTKRGQDVALRCDPISGHVSLYWYRQALGQGPEFLTYFNYEAQQDKSGLPNDRFSAERPEGSISTLTIQRTEQRDSAMYRCASSSRTGTYTDTQYFGPGTRLTVL.